This T cell receptor beta chain was retrieved from a study of T cells in Graves' hyperthyroidism and ophthalmopathy. The germline V gene has CDR1 MNHEY and CDR2 SVGEGT. CDR3 length: 14 residues. Trimming removed 6 bases at V and 4 bases at J, with 13 bases between. Researchers amplified the TCR beta CDR3 regions from RNA transcripts. The HTBI primer set was used in a first-round RT-PCR of the TCR CDR3. TCRdb re-called the multiplex PCR reads with MiXCR, one entry per CDR3 protein. This sample has approximately 410,000 distinct CDR3 sequences, with around 15% found just once. This clonotype was counted at least ten times.

The sequenced sample consisted of blood. The sequence came from a woman under 30 with Graves' hyperthyroidism. The chain links TRBV6-2 or TRBV6-3 to TRBJ2-1, with D hard to call. DNA for the CDR3: TGTGCCAGCAGCCCCGAGACTCAATACAATGAGCAGTTCTTC. Its translation: CASSPETQYNEQFF.